The entry below describes one T cell receptor (beta chain). Its target is not known. The data derive from a study of cytomegalovirus exposure and HLA in healthy donors. Findings of the study overall: A few of the chains that were CMV-associated were confirmed in vitro to be specific for CMV antigens. Among TCR beta chains, those listed as cytomegalovirus-associated numbered roughly 150. Published work reported that the classifier diagnosed cytomegalovirus status with high specificity and sensitivity.

Sequencing used immunoSEQ multiplex PCR; TCRdb keeps in-frame clones, though not all of them. This table has some 140,000 clones, around four fifths appearing once. The donors were part of the roughly 130-subject validation cohort, which stood apart from the 666-subject first cohort. Per the germline V gene, CDR1 is SGHRS and CDR2 is YFSETQ. V was cut by 4 bases and J by 6 bases, with 16 bases left in between. The CDR3 runs to 15 residues. This sequence joins TRBV5-1 and TRBJ2-2, with D maybe TRBD2 (6 bases). The sequencing input was PBMCs. The source of this sequence is a man under 40 in good health and CMV-seropositive. The CDR3 sequence is CASSTGTGASGELFF. The CDR3 nucleotides are TGCGCCAGCAGCACCGGGACTGGGGCGTCCGGGGAGCTGTTTTTT.